This TCR beta chain was found in a study of siplizumab effects on memory and regulatory T cells. General observations from the study: With siplizumab, mappable alloreactive CD4+ clones averaged around 70% Treg-derived, versus under 30% in controls.

Only in-frame clones appear in the TCRdb table, and some are missing; sequencing was by immunoSEQ multiplex PCR. The sample includes roughly 60,000 clones, 85% to 95% of them seen just once. V shed 6 bases and J 2 bases; nucleotides not matched to a gene: 4. CDR3 size: 13 residues. The germline CDR1 and CDR2 sequences are LNHDA and SQIVND (reference sequence). Remarks on this clone: The antigen remains unidentified.

This receptor was taken from a human donor in good health. Sequencing was performed on CD8+ T cells sorted from blood. This chain connects TRBV19 to TRBJ2-7, with 7 bases aligning to TRBD1. The CDR3 region is CASSSGQTYEQYF. The CDR3 DNA reads as TGTGCCAGTAGCTCGGGACAGACCTACGAGCAGTACTTC.